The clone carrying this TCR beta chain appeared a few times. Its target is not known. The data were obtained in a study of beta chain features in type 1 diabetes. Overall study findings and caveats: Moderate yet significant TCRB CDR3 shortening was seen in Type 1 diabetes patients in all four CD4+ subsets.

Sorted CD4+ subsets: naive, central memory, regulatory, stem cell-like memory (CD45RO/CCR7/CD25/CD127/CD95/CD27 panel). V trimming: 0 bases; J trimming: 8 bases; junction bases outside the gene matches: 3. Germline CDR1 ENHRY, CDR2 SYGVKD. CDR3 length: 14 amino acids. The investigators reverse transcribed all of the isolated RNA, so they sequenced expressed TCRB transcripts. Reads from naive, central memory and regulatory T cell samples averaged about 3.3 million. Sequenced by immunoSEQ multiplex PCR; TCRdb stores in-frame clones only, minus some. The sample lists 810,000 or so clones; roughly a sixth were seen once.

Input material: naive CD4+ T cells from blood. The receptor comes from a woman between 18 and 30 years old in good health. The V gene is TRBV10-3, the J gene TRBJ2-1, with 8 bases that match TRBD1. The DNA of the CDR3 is TGTGCCATCAGTGAGTCATTACAGGGGGATGAGCAGTTCTTC. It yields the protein CAISESLQGDEQFF.